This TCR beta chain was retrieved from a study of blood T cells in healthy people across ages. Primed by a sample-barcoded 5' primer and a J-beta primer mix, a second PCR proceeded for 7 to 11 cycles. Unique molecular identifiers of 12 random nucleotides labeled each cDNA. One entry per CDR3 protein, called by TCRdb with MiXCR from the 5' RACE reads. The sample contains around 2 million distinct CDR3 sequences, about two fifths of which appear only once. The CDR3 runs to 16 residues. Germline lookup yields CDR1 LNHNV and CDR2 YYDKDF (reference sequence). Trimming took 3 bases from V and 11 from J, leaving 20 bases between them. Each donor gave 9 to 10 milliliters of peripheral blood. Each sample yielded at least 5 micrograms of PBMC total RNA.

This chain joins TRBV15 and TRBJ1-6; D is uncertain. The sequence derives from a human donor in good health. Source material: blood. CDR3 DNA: TGTGCCACCAGCAGCAATCGGCAGGCACCAAATCCACCCCTCCACTTT. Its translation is CATSSNRQAPNPPLHF.